A single sample gave rise to the 13 T cell receptor beta chains below, sequenced in a study of cytomegalovirus exposure and HLA in healthy donors. TCRdb's table, derived via immunoSEQ multiplex PCR, lists solely in-frame clones and lacks some. The table records about 150,000 clones, 89% of them present only once. The sequenced material came from PBMCs. These receptors originate from a young woman in good health and CMV-seropositive.

J is TRBJ1-2 and V is TRBV28; D possibly corresponds to TRBD1 (5 bases). V lost 10 bases and J lost 4, with 10 bases in between. Germline assignment: CDR1 MDHEN and CDR2 SYDVKM. CDR3 length equals 11 residues. The DNA for the CDR3 is TGTGCCATCCGGGGGGGCTATGGCTACACCTTC. Translation gives CAIRGGYGYTF.

V gene TRBV5-1 combines with J gene TRBJ1-2; 9 bases are a match to TRBD1. The J segment lost 8 bases and the V segment lost 4 bases, leaving 12 bases of the junction unmatched. Germline V CDR1 and CDR2: SGHRS, YFSETQ. The CDR3 has 15 residues. The CDR3 loop reads CASSPGQGSARGYTF. The CDR3 DNA reads as TGCGCCAGCAGCCCCGGACAGGGGAGCGCGCGGGGCTACACCTTC. The entire variable domain, with the rest obtained from reference TRBV5-1 and TRBJ1-2, is as follows: KAGVTQTPRYLIKTRGQQVTLSCSPISGHRSVSWYQQTPGQGLQFLFEYFSETQRNKGNFPGRFSGRQFSNSRSEMNVSTLELGDSALYLCASSPGQGSARGYTFGSGTRLTVV.

The genes are TRBV5-1 and TRBJ2-1; TRBD1 matches at 12 bases. J lost 6 bases, V lost 0 bases, and 4 bases had no gene match. Germline V CDR1 and CDR2: SGHRS, YFSETQ. The length of the CDR3 is 16 residues. Here the CDR3 reads CASSLAGTGGRNEQFF. In DNA form, the CDR3 reads TGCGCCAGCAGCTTGGCCGGGACAGGGGGCCGCAATGAGCAGTTCTTC.

The DNA for the CDR3 is TGTGCCTGGAGGGGACAGGCGAACACTGAAGCTTTCTTT. Its translation is CAWRGQANTEAFF. The chain links TRBV30 to TRBJ1-1; 8 bases map to TRBD1. The CDR3 length is 13 residues. The V gene end was trimmed by 3 bases and the J gene end by 1 base; junction bases not matched to a gene: 1. CDR1 and CDR2 from the germline V gene are GTSNPN and SVGIG (reference sequence).

The genes are TRBV7-2 and TRBJ2-7; D uncertain. V was trimmed by 5 bases and J by 7 bases, leaving 12 bases between them. The V gene's germline CDR1 is SGHTA and CDR2 FQGNSA. CDR3 length: 12 residues. The CDR3 loop is CASSQLIGEQYF. The CDR3 DNA reads as TGTGCCAGCAGCCAGCTCATCGGGGAGCAGTACTTC. Full variable domain (missing parts from reference TRBV7-2 and TRBJ2-7): GAGVSQSPSNKVTEKGKDVELRCDPISGHTALYWYRQSLGQGLEFLIYFQGNSAPDKSGLPSDRFSAERTGGSVSTLTIQRTQQEDSAVYLCASSQLIGEQYFGPGTRLTVT.

This sequence joins TRBV28 and TRBJ2-3; 8 nucleotides match TRBD2. J was trimmed by 2 bases and V by 3 bases; bases with no gene match: 4. The germline V gene has CDR1 MDHEN and CDR2 SYDVKM. The CDR3 spans 15 residues. The CDR3 spells CASSFGGASTDTQYF. The CDR3 DNA reads TGTGCCAGCAGTTTCGGGGGGGCGTCCACAGATACGCAGTATTTT.

The chain carries TRBV6-6 and TRBJ1-6, with 7 positions matching TRBD1. The V and J ends lost 3 bases and 7 bases, in that order; junction bases with no gene match: 9. This CDR3 is built from 16 residues. CDR1 is MNHNY, CDR2 SVGAGI, per germline (reference sequence). The CDR3 DNA reads as TGTGCCAGCAGTTATAGACAGGGTCCGGAGAATTCACCCCTCCACTTT. Its protein is CASSYRQGPENSPLHF.

The V gene is TRBV6-1, the J gene TRBJ2-3, with D possibly matching TRBD2 (6 bases). The ends were cut back, 4 bases at V and 4 bases at J, with 15 bases in the middle. The CDR3 runs to 15 residues. From germline, CDR1 is MNHNS and CDR2 SASEGT. Written as DNA, the CDR3 is TGTGCCAGCAGTGTCGGGAGCTTCCGGTCAGATACGCAGTATTTT. It codes for CASSVGSFRSDTQYF.

The chain recombines TRBV6-4 with TRBJ2-3, with D tentatively TRBD1 (6 bases). The V gene's germline CDR1 is MRHNA and CDR2 SNTAGT. The V end was cut by 5 bases, the J end by 2 bases, with 8 bases between. This CDR3 has 13 residues. CDR3: CASSPGDTDTQYF. CDR3 sequence (DNA): TGTGCCAGCAGTCCAGGGGACACAGATACGCAGTATTTT.

The V and J genes are TRBV7-2 and TRBJ1-1, with unresolved D. Trimming left V 1 base short and J 1 base short, with 10 bases between. The CDR3 loop spans 15 amino acids. Germline loops: CDR1 SGHTA, CDR2 FQGNSA. This CDR3 reads CASSLVANANTEAFF. The CDR3 region has the DNA TGTGCCAGCAGCTTAGTTGCGAATGCGAACACTGAAGCTTTCTTT.

J is TRBJ2-1 and V is TRBV18; 10 bases match TRBD2. This CDR3 comprises 15 residues. The junction had 6 bases not matched to a gene; V was cut back by 2 bases and J by 8 bases. Per germline, CDR1 KGHSH and CDR2 LQKENI. CDR3 protein: CASSPRAGGPYEQFF. CDR3 nucleotide sequence: TGTGCCAGCTCACCAAGAGCGGGGGGGCCGTATGAGCAGTTCTTC.

The genes are TRBV7-9 and TRBJ1-4; the D gene is possibly TRBD1 (6 bases). Germline CDR1 SEHNR, CDR2 FQNEAQ (reference sequence). The CDR3 runs 13 residues. Trimming removed 6 bases at V and 7 bases at J, with 12 bases between. CDR3 DNA sequence: TGTGCCAGCAGACATACAGGGAGTGAAAAACTGTTTTTT. Encoded protein: CASRHTGSEKLFF. Filled out from reference TRBV7-9 and TRBJ1-4, the complete variable domain reads DTGVSQNPRHKITKRGQNVTFRCDPISEHNRLYWYRQTLGQGPEFLTYFQNEAQLEKSRLLSDRFSAERPKGSFSTLEIQRTEQGDSAMYLCASRHTGSEKLFFGSGTQLSVL.

The chain joins TRBV7-9 to TRBJ1-4, with 9 positions matching TRBD1. The CDR3 is 18 amino acids. After removal of 3 bases from V and 0 bases from J, the junction contained 8 bases not matched to a gene. CDR1 is SEHNR and CDR2 is FQNEAQ in the germline V gene (reference sequence). CDR3 loop: CASSFRDRALATNEKLFF. Written as DNA, the CDR3 is TGTGCCAGCAGCTTCCGGGACAGGGCTCTTGCAACTAATGAAAAACTGTTTTTT.